What follows are 29 T cell receptor beta chains derived from one specimen sequenced in a study of shared clonotypes between healthy human individuals (dated by TCRdb to 2019 to 2021). Library preparation used the immunoSEQ multiplex PCR assay. In its TCRdb copy, this immuneACCESS table keeps in-frame sequences only and misses some clones. Where compared with another copy, unresolved V genes explain less than half of these, and the others have no known cause. The sample includes about 1 million clones, with around 82% observed a single time. The top ten constitute roughly 0.56% of the sample. Sequencing was done on a sample of memory CD4+ T cells from PBMCs. Sample cell subset or site, as interpreted from the label and publication: CD45RA-negative fraction. The receptor set was obtained from a man in his late teens or twenties in good health. Some clones in this sample may be carry-over from other donors' samples.

This chain uses TRBV9 with TRBJ2-1; TRBD1 aligns across 7 bases. CDR1 SGDLS and CDR2 YYNGEE come from the germline V gene. V trimming: 0 bases; J trimming: 7 bases; junction bases outside the gene matches: 10. This CDR3 contains 16 residues. The CDR3 spells CASSVEGALSRNEQFF. CDR3 sequence (DNA): TGTGCCAGCAGCGTAGAGGGGGCCTTATCTAGGAATGAGCAGTTCTTC.

This chain connects TRBV28 to TRBJ2-1, with 9 nucleotides matching TRBD1. Unmatched junction bases numbered 5, after V lost 0 bases and J lost 5 bases. This CDR3 spans 16 amino acids. Germline V gene lookup returns CDR1 MDHEN and CDR2 SYDVKM. CDR3 loop: CASSLWGQGMHNEQFF. The DNA of the CDR3 is TGTGCCAGCAGTTTATGGGGACAGGGTATGCACAATGAGCAGTTCTTC.

V gene TRBV2 combines with J gene TRBJ2-2; maybe TRBD1 (6 bases). V was clipped by 9 bases and J by 3 bases, with 14 bases between them. Per the germline V gene, CDR1 is SNHLY and CDR2 is FYNNEI. The CDR3 totals 14 residues. CDR3 sequence (DNA): TGTGCCAGAAAGTATTACAGGGACACCGGGGAGCTGTTTTTT. Its protein is CARKYYRDTGELFF.

The genes are TRBV10-3 and TRBJ1-2; 7 nucleotides line up with TRBD1. The ends lost 2 bases at V and 8 bases at J; junction bases unmatched: 2. Germline V lookup: CDR1 ENHRY, CDR2 SYGVKD. This CDR3 contains 12 residues. CDR3 loop: CAISEQGGGYTF. The CDR3 nucleotides are TGTGCCATCAGTGAGCAGGGGGGCGGCTACACCTTC.

This clone was counted a few times. The genes are TRBV28 and TRBJ1-4; the D gene is possibly TRBD1 (5 bases). V was cut by 7 bases and J by 3 bases, with 6 bases left in between. CDR3 length: 12 residues. Per the germline V gene, CDR1 is MDHEN and CDR2 is SYDVKM. The CDR3 here is CASTGANEKLFF. The CDR3 DNA follows: TGTGCCAGCACGGGGGCTAATGAAAAACTGTTTTTT.

This clone was detected only once. This chain uses TRBV21-1 with TRBJ2-7; TRBD2 is taken as the D call from the table, unchecked against the DNA. TRBV21-1 is a recognized pseudogene. This CDR3 spans 15 amino acids. CDR3 protein: CASSKWGSGRNEQYF. The CDR3, as DNA: TGTGCCAGCAGCAAATGGGGGAGCGGGAGAAACGAGCAGTACTTC.

With regard to this clone: It differs at one base from a far larger clone, so likely a read error. This chain uses TRBV4-1 with TRBJ1-2, with TRBD1 matching over 10 bases. CDR3 length: 17 residues. Looked up from germline, CDR1 is MGHRA and CDR2 is YSYEKL. Trimming removed 2 bases from V and 7 bases from J; junction bases left unmatched: 13. The DNA for the CDR3 is TGCGCCAGCAGCCAAAGCTTTCGGACAGGGGGAAAGGGTGGCTACACCTTC. This sequence encodes CASSQSFRTGGKGGYTF.

V usage is TRBV30 and J usage is TRBJ2-2, with no clear D. V lost 4 bases and J lost 5, with 5 bases in between. This CDR3 comprises 11 residues. Germline assignment: CDR1 GTSNPN and CDR2 SVGIG (reference sequence). This chain's CDR3 is CAWTQTGELFF. The CDR3 DNA sequence: TGTGCCTGGACCCAAACCGGGGAGCTGTTTTTT.

The chain employs TRBV10-3 and TRBJ1-1; D not certain. V gave up 0 bases and J gave up 7 bases, with 9 bases separating them. CDR3 length equals 13 residues. Germline CDR1 ENHRY, CDR2 SYGVKD. CDR3 region: CAISESTGVEAFF. DNA of the CDR3: TGTGCCATCAGTGAGTCGACCGGGGTTGAAGCTTTCTTT.

The rearrangement links TRBV7-9 to TRBJ1-4, with 8 bases fitting TRBD1. CDR1 SEHNR and CDR2 FQNEAQ come from the germline V gene (reference sequence). V was pared by 4 bases and J by 7 bases, with 11 bases of the junction left unmatched. The CDR3 length is 16 residues. CDR3 sequence (DNA): TGTGCCAGCAGCTCCGGACAGGGTGGGAAGAGTGAAAAACTGTTTTTT. Translating it yields CASSSGQGGKSEKLFF.

The CDR3 loop reads CASSGGATTQYF. The CDR3, as DNA: TGTGCCAGCAGCGGGGGAGCAACAACCCAGTACTTC. The V call is TRBV7-8, the J call TRBJ2-7, with D perhaps TRBD1 or TRBD2 (5 bases each). The germline V gene has CDR1 SGHVS and CDR2 FQNEAQ. The length of the CDR3 is 12 residues. V was pared by 5 bases and J by 10 bases, with 15 bases between.

The chain has TRBV5-1 and TRBJ1-4; 9 positions agree with TRBD1. CDR3 length: 16 amino acids. Germline V gene sequence: CDR1 SGHRS, CDR2 YFSETQ. Unmatched junction bases numbered 9, after V lost 9 bases and J lost 0 bases. Here the CDR3 reads CANRRTGVATNEKLFF. CDR3 bases: TGCGCCAACAGACGGACAGGGGTTGCAACTAATGAAAAACTGTTTTTT.

The chain couples TRBV28 to TRBJ2-7; 9 bases map to TRBD1. J was trimmed by 3 bases and V by 6 bases; bases with no gene match: 21. This CDR3 comprises 19 residues. The germline CDR1 and CDR2 sequences are MDHEN and SYDVKM. The DNA for the CDR3 is TGTGCCAGCAGCCCGAAACCACAGGGACAGGGCGCATTCATCTACGAGCAGTACTTC. This sequence encodes CASSPKPQGQGAFIYEQYF.

The rearrangement joins TRBV27 to TRBJ2-1; D unresolved. The V gene's germline CDR1 is MNHEY and CDR2 SMNVEV (reference sequence). This CDR3 region has 11 residues. V was trimmed by 7 bases and J by 6 bases, leaving 7 bases between them. DNA for the CDR3: TGTGCCAGCATGACTTTCAATGAGCAGTTCTTC. Translating it yields CASMTFNEQFF.

The chain combines TRBV5-1 with TRBJ1-1, with D tentatively TRBD1 (6 bases). Trimming took off 0 bases at V and 11 bases at J, with 17 bases between the two ends. The CDR3 is made up of 14 amino acids. The germline V gene has CDR1 SGHRS and CDR2 YFSETQ. The CDR3, as DNA: TGCGCCAGCAGCTTGGGGGACATCTCAGGGTGGGCTTTCTTT. Its protein product is CASSLGDISGWAFF.

This clone turned up a few times. V usage is TRBV6-7 and J usage is TRBJ1-5; D may be TRBD1 (6 bases). TRBV6-7 is identified as an open reading frame with a role that is uncertain. CDR3 size: 17 residues. Trimming stripped 2 bases from V and 0 bases from J, with 14 bases between. CDR3 in DNA: TGTGCCAGCAGTTACACAAGGACAGCTTATAGCAATCAGCCCCAGCATTTT. Protein product: CASSYTRTAYSNQPQHF.

This chain connects TRBV2 to TRBJ2-7; 11 bases agree with TRBD2. Per the germline V gene, CDR1 is SNHLY and CDR2 is FYNNEI. Trimming at V came to 6 bases and at J to 3 bases, leaving 10 bases not matched to a gene. The CDR3 has 16 residues. Here the CDR3 DNA reads TGTGCCAGCAGACGACTTCTAGCGGGAGGAGACTACGAGCAGTACTTC. Encoded protein: CASRRLLAGGDYEQYF.

This chain uses TRBV7-9 with TRBJ2-7; 9 nucleotides match TRBD1. Germline CDR1 and CDR2: SEHNR and FQNEAQ (reference sequence). The J segment lost 2 bases and the V segment lost 1 base, leaving 3 bases of the junction unmatched. The CDR3 has 15 residues. CDR3 bases: TGTGCCAGCAGCTTAGGGGACAGGGAAACCTACGAGCAGTACTTC. It specifies CASSLGDRETYEQYF.

The V call is TRBV19, the J call TRBJ2-7; no clear D. CDR3 size: 15 residues. V was shortened by 1 base and J by 0 bases, with 10 bases between the two germline ends. The germline CDR1 and CDR2 sequences are LNHDA and SQIVND (reference sequence). The CDR3 reads CASSIVVGPSYEQYF. CDR3 DNA: TGTGCCAGTAGTATAGTGGTGGGCCCCTCCTACGAGCAGTACTTC.

This sequence joins TRBV19 and TRBJ1-3; 7 nucleotides match TRBD1. The CDR3 covers 17 residues. V lost 10 bases, J lost 0 bases, and 15 bases stayed unmatched. Per the germline V gene, CDR1 is LNHDA and CDR2 is SQIVND (reference sequence). DNA of the CDR3: TGTGCCACCGCCACCCGGACAGGACCAAACTCTGGAAACACCATATATTTT. Translation gives CATATRTGPNSGNTIYF.

The V gene is TRBV27, the J gene TRBJ2-7, with D perhaps TRBD1 or TRBD2 (5 bases each). The CDR3 sequence is 16 residues long. CDR1 MNHEY and CDR2 SMNVEV come from the germline V gene (reference sequence). Between the trimmed V and J ends, which lost 6 bases and 5 bases, there was a span of 23 bases. This chain's CDR3 is CASSGLNGAPSNEQYF. The CDR3 DNA reads as TGTGCCAGCAGCGGATTAAACGGGGCACCGTCCAACGAGCAGTACTTC.

V and J are TRBV7-2 and TRBJ2-1, with D possibly TRBD1 on 6 matching bases. Germline CDR1 is SGHTA and CDR2 is FQGNSA. V gave up 4 bases and J gave up 13 bases, with 14 bases separating them. There are 12 residues in the CDR3. The CDR3 DNA is TGTGCCAGCAGCTACAGGGCCGAGCGCCAGTTCTTC. Its translation: CASSYRAERQFF.

The sample holds a few counts of this clone. The rearrangement links TRBV15 to TRBJ1-5; TRBD1 is a possible D gene (5 bases). Between the trimmed V and J ends, which lost 8 bases and 0 bases, there was a span of 11 bases. In germline, CDR1 is LNHNV, CDR2 YYDKDF (reference sequence). The CDR3 is 14 amino acids. This CDR3 is CATGRGDSNQPQHF. DNA for the CDR3: TGTGCCACCGGGCGGGGGGATAGCAATCAGCCCCAGCATTTT.

The chain employs TRBV4-1 and TRBJ2-2; 10 nucleotides line up with TRBD1. The J segment lost 7 bases and the V segment lost 1 base, leaving 9 bases of the junction unmatched. The CDR3 consists of 17 residues. Germline V lookup: CDR1 MGHRA, CDR2 YSYEKL. DNA for the CDR3: TGCGCCAGCAGCCAAGGGGGTGGACAGGGGGGCAACGGGGAGCTGTTTTTT. Residues: CASSQGGGQGGNGELFF.

The chain has TRBV29-1 and TRBJ2-4, with 9 bases identical to TRBD1. The CDR3 spans 12 residues. The ends lost 7 bases at V and 8 bases at J; junction bases unmatched: 6. CDR1 SQVTM and CDR2 ANQGSEA come from the germline V gene. Here the CDR3 reads CSARTGVDIQYF. For the CDR3, the DNA is TGCAGCGCCAGGACAGGGGTGGACATTCAGTACTTC.

This chain connects TRBV5-1 to TRBJ2-3; D is ambiguous. The CDR3 runs 15 residues. From germline, CDR1 is SGHRS and CDR2 YFSETQ. V gave up 1 base and J gave up 2 bases, with 11 bases separating them. CDR3 sequence reads: CASSLMGSPTDTQYF. The CDR3 DNA reads as TGCGCCAGCAGCTTGATGGGATCGCCCACAGATACGCAGTATTTT.

The CDR3 coding sequence is TGTGCCTGGAGCCCGACTAGTCGCAATGAGCAGTTCTTC. Protein: CAWSPTSRNEQFF. V and J are TRBV30 and TRBJ2-1; weak D call: TRBD2 (6 bases). Germline V gene data show CDR1 as GTSNPN and CDR2 as SVGIG (reference sequence). The CDR3 length is 13 residues. The V and J ends lost 3 bases and 6 bases respectively, with 12 bases between them.

V gene TRBV11-3 combines with J gene TRBJ1-3; D remains ambiguous. The V end lost 5 bases, the J end lost 0 bases, and 5 bases lay between the germline ends. Germline V gene data show CDR1 as SGHNT and CDR2 as YENEEA. The length of the CDR3 is 13 residues. As DNA, the CDR3 is TGTGCCAGCAGCGCTGGCTCTGGAAACACCATATATTTT. The encoded protein is CASSAGSGNTIYF. The whole variable domain, remainder taken from reference TRBV11-3 and TRBJ1-3, is EAGVVQSPRYKIIEKKQPVAFWCNPISGHNTLYWYLQNLGQGPELLIRYENEEAVDDSQLPKDRFSAERLKGVDSTLKIQPAELGDSAVYLCASSAGSGNTIYFGEGSWLTVV.

This clone was picked up a small number of times. The V and J genes are TRBV14 and TRBJ1-1; TRBD1 aligns across 10 bases. This CDR3 spans 16 amino acids. V was pared by 0 bases and J by 5 bases, with 6 bases of the junction left unmatched. CDR1 and CDR2 (germline): SGHDN, FVKESK. CDR3 in amino acids: CASSQDRGQGKTEAFF. CDR3 coding DNA: TGTGCCAGCAGCCAAGATCGGGGACAGGGGAAAACTGAAGCTTTCTTT.